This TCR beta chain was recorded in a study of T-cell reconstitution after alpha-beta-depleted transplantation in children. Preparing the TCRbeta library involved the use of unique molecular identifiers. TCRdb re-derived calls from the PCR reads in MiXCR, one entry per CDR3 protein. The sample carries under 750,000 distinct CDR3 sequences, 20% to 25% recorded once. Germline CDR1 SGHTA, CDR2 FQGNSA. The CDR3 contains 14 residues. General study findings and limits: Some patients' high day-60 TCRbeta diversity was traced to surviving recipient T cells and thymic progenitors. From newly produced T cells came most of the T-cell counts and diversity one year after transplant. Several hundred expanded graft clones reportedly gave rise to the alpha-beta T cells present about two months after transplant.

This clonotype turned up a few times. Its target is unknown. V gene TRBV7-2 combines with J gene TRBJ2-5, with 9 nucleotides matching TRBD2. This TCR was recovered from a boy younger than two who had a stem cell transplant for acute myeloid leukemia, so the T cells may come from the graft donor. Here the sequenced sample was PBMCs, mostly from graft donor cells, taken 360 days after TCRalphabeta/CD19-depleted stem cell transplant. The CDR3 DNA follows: TGTGCTGAGCGGGGGGCCCCCTACCAAGAGACCCAGTACTTC. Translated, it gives CAERGAPYQETQYF.